These 7 T cell receptor beta chains were sequenced from one sample in a study of regulatory T cells (dated by TCRdb to 2016 to 2019). General conclusions and limits of the study: Conventional CD4+ T cells from CD3G-deficient patients were enriched for hydrophobic residues at CDR3 positions 6 and 7, suggesting more self-reactive specificities.

The receptor library was made with the immunoSEQ multiplex PCR assay. The multiplex PCR relied on 52 forward TRBV primers and 13 reverse TRBJ primers, and amplification bias was corrected through assay-based and computational methods. TCRdb took this table from immuneACCESS and kept in-frame rearrangements with V and J called. Such tables lack part of the clones; where checked against another copy, unresolved V genes explain under half of the gap, and the rest is unexplained. Present in this sample are 25,000 to 35,000 clones, around 93% of which were seen just once. Of the sample, under 2% falls within the top ten clones. What these receptors recognize is not known. Source material: conventional CD4+ T cells sorted from blood. The receptors stem from a person in their late teens or twenties with CD3G deficiency.

V and J are TRBV27 and TRBJ1-2; 10 nucleotides line up with TRBD1. CDR1 and CDR2 from the germline V gene are MNHEY and SMNVEV (reference sequence). The CDR3 contains 17 residues. Trimming at V came to 5 bases and at J to 0 bases, leaving 9 bases not matched to a gene. The CDR3 sequence is CASSPRDRGPSNYGYTF. CDR3 in DNA: TGTGCCAGCAGTCCGCGGGACAGGGGCCCTTCTAACTATGGCTACACCTTC.

This clone appeared a single time. CDR3 nucleotide sequence: TGTGCCAGCTCACTCAACCGGGCAGGGACCACAGATACGCAGTATTTT. This sequence encodes CASSLNRAGTTDTQYF. This rearrangement joins TRBV18 to TRBJ2-3; TRBD1 or TRBD2 may be the D gene (5 bases each). The CDR3 runs to 16 residues. Germline assignment: CDR1 KGHSH and CDR2 LQKENI. With 4 bases removed from V and 2 bases from J, the gap between germline ends came to 16 bases.

V gene TRBV18 combines with J gene TRBJ2-3, with a possible D match to TRBD2 (6 bases). CDR1 and CDR2 from the germline V gene are KGHSH and LQKENI. The V gene lost 5 bases and the J gene lost 2 bases, with 11 bases spanning the gap. The CDR3 runs 14 residues. DNA for the CDR3: TGTGCCAGCTCAACCGCTAGCGTCACAGATACGCAGTATTTT. It is translated as CASSTASVTDTQYF.

The rearrangement links TRBV19 to TRBJ2-1; 8 bases are a match to TRBD1. There are 15 residues in the CDR3. Per the germline V gene, CDR1 is LNHDA and CDR2 is SQIVND (reference sequence). Germline trimming cut 1 base from V and 9 bases from J; bases unmatched to any gene: 8. This CDR3 reads CASSIAGQGEIEQFF. CDR3 nucleotides: TGTGCCAGTAGTATAGCCGGACAGGGTGAAATTGAGCAGTTCTTC.

V is TRBV4-2 and J is TRBJ2-5, with 7 bases that match TRBD2. The CDR3 runs 15 residues. V shed 1 base, J shed 1 base, and the junction held 3 bases outside the gene matches. The germline CDR1 and CDR2 sequences are LGHNA and YNFKEQ. The CDR3 DNA reads as TGTGCCAGCAGCCAAGGGGGGGGTAGCCAAGAGACCCAGTACTTC. This encodes CASSQGGGSQETQYF.

The chain employs TRBV6-1 and TRBJ1-6; possibly TRBD1 for D (5 bases). CDR1 and CDR2 (germline): MNHNS, SASEGT. This CDR3 spans 13 amino acids. Trimming took off 4 bases at V and 10 bases at J, with 11 bases between the two ends. This CDR3 is CASSGGVRSPLHF. The CDR3 DNA is TGTGCCAGCAGTGGGGGGGTACGCTCACCCCTCCACTTT.

The rearrangement uses TRBV6-6 and TRBJ2-2; D uncertain. With 0 bases removed from V and 4 bases from J, the gap between germline ends came to 12 bases. Germline lookup yields CDR1 MNHNY and CDR2 SVGAGI (reference sequence). The CDR3 loop spans 16 amino acids. In nucleotides, the CDR3 is TGTGCCAGCAGTTACTCCCCGGGCCTAGGCACCGGGGAGCTGTTTTTT. Its protein product is CASSYSPGLGTGELFF.